This TCR beta chain comes out of a study of blood T cells in healthy people across ages. Study-wide results and caveats: Per million T cells, TCR beta diversity dropped about linearly as age rose. Comparison with aged donors showed that long-lived donors had more naive CD4+ cells and higher diversity.

In germline, CDR1 is MNHEY, CDR2 SMNVEV (reference sequence). CDR3 size: 13 residues. Per-sample yields of isolated PBMCs were at least 6 million. PCR was performed a second time for about 6 to 12 cycles using a sample-barcoded 5' primer and a J-beta primer mix. TCRdb re-derived calls from the 5' RACE reads in MiXCR, one entry per CDR3 protein. The table includes roughly 1,000,000 distinct CDR3 sequences, less than 25% detected once. This clonotype was seen a handful of times. Its antigen remains unknown. These data also formed part of another study, on T cells of mothers and their children.

The specimen sequenced was blood. This clonotype originated in a girl aged 2 to 9 in good health. The V call is TRBV27, the J call TRBJ2-1, with D maybe TRBD1 (6 bases). TRBJ2-7 matches the DNA end more closely, so the J call is doubtful. The CDR3 spells CASRLTGIGEQYF. In nucleotides, the CDR3 is TGTGCCAGCAGACTCACAGGGATCGGCGAGCAGTACTTC.